The TCR beta chain described here comes from a study of T cells in Graves' hyperthyroidism and ophthalmopathy. The table lists this clonotype with a few counts. V trimming: 5 bases; J trimming: 0 bases; junction bases outside the gene matches: 9. Germline-derived CDR1 and CDR2 are LGHNA and YSLEER. This CDR3 has 16 residues. There were TCR beta CDR3 regions amplified from RNA transcripts. The TCR CDR3 first-round RT-PCR relied on the HTBI primer set. TCRdb used MiXCR to reprocess the multiplex PCR reads, holding one entry per CDR3 protein. The table shows roughly 710,000 distinct CDR3 sequences, with about 35% occurring only once.

The receptor's source is a woman in her thirties or forties with Graves' hyperthyroidism. Sequenced input: blood. The chain carries TRBV4-3 and TRBJ1-2; 7 bases fit TRBD1. CDR3 loop: CASSTVGQGANYGYTF. As DNA, the CDR3 is TGCGCCAGCAGCACAGTGGGGCAGGGGGCTAACTATGGCTACACCTTC.